This TCR beta chain emerged from a study of long-term antiretroviral therapy in people with HIV. Turning to this clone: Its antigen is unknown.

The germline V and J ends were trimmed by 0 bases and 1 base, with 9 bases remaining between them. This CDR3 has 14 amino acids. From germline, CDR1 is GTSNPN and CDR2 SVGIG (reference sequence). Survey-level resolution applied to immunoSEQ assay v3.0. TCRdb keeps only in-frame clones here, not all; method: immunoSEQ multiplex PCR. The sample lists 20,000 to 25,000 clones, approximately 92% occurring once. Until DNA extraction, the samples held between 1-10 million cryopreserved PBMC. Study-wide results and limits: In HIV, the repertoires covered a tighter span of CDR3 lengths than in controls.

The sample consisted of unsorted PBMCs, taken 4.4 years after starting antiretroviral therapy. This receptor was obtained from a woman aged 45-65 years with HIV. The V and J genes are TRBV30 and TRBJ1-1, with D maybe TRBD1 (6 bases). CDR3 coding DNA: TGTGCCTGGAGTGTCGGACAGTCGAACACTGAAGCTTTCTTT. This codes for CAWSVGQSNTEAFF.